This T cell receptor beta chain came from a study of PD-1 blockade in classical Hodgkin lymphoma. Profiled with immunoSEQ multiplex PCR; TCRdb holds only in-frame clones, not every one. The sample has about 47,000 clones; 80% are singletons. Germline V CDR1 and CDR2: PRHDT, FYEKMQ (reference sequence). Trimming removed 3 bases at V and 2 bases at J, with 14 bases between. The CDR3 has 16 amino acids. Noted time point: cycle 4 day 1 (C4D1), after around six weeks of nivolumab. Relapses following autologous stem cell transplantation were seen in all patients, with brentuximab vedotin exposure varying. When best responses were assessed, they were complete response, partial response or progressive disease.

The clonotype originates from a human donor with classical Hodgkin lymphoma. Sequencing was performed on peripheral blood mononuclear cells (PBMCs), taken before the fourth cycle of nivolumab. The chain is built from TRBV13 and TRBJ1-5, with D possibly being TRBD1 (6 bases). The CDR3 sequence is CASSLTGADGNQPQHF. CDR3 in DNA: TGTGCCAGCAGCTTGACGGGGGCGGATGGCAATCAGCCCCAGCATTTT. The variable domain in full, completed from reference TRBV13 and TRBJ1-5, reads AAGVIQSPRHLIKEKRETATLKCYPIPRHDTVYWYQQGPGQDPQFLISFYEKMQSDKGSIPDRFSAQQFSDYHSELNMSSLELGDSALYFCASSLTGADGNQPQHFGDGTRLSIL.